These 16 T cell receptor beta chains share one sample of origin, sequenced in a study of CD8+CD57+ T cells in acquired aplastic anemia. Genomic DNA templated the TCR beta VDJ and CDR3 profiling. Via MiXCR, TCRdb re-called the reads, giving one row per CDR3 protein. This table holds about 420,000 distinct CDR3 sequences, around 68% found once. The sequencing sample was made of sorted CD4+, CD8+, or CD8+CD57+ T cells (not recorded which) from PBMCs. The receptors shown here come from a human donor in good health, serving as a control.

V is TRBV7-2 and J is TRBJ2-7; the match to TRBD2 covers 8 bases. The CDR3 consists of 15 residues. CDR1 and CDR2 (germline): SGHTA, FQGNSA. V shed 2 bases, J shed 5 bases, and the junction held 8 bases outside the gene matches. For the CDR3, the DNA is TGTGCCAGCAGCTTACCAGCGGGGGACATCGACGAGCAGTACTTC. Translation gives CASSLPAGDIDEQYF. The whole variable domain, remainder taken from reference TRBV7-2 and TRBJ2-7, is GAGVSQSPSNKVTEKGKDVELRCDPISGHTALYWYRQSLGQGLEFLIYFQGNSAPDKSGLPSDRFSAERTGGSVSTLTIQRTQQEDSAVYLCASSLPAGDIDEQYFGPGTRLTVT.

V gene TRBV7-6 combines with J gene TRBJ1-3; D ambiguous. The germline gives CDR1 SGHVS, CDR2 FNYEAQ. Trimming took off 5 bases at V and 5 bases at J, with 10 bases between the two ends. The CDR3 length is 13 residues. CDR3 region: CASSPQTRNTIYF. In DNA, the CDR3 is TGTGCCAGCAGCCCGCAGACACGAAACACCATATATTTT.

The gene calls are TRBV10-3 and TRBJ2-3; D not resolved. CDR3 length: 13 residues. The germline V and J ends were trimmed by 5 bases and 6 bases, with 12 bases remaining between them. Germline CDR1 ENHRY, CDR2 SYGVKD. This chain's CDR3 is CAISLARNDTQYF. The CDR3 nucleotides read TGTGCCATCAGTTTAGCCAGGAATGATACGCAGTATTTT.

Remarks on this clonotype: The CDR3 does not close with the conserved phenylalanine or tryptophan, likely indicating a read error. The J gene is TRBJ1-5, the V gene TRBV7-8, with D possibly TRBD1 on 5 matching bases. Germline CDR1 is SGHVS and CDR2 is FQNEAQ. V was clipped by 6 bases and J by 7 bases, with 22 bases between them. This CDR3 is built from 16 residues. The CDR3 sequence is CASSESGTGSGQPQHL. DNA for the CDR3: TGTGCCAGCAGTGAGTCCGGGACCGGGAGTGGGCAGCCCCAGCATCTT.

On this clonotype: One end of the junction is discordant with germline, which a read error may explain. The CDR3 DNA sequence: TGTCCCAGTAGCACACAGACAGGTTACGAGCAGTACTTC. Protein: CPSSTQTGYEQYF. This chain links TRBV19 with TRBJ2-7; D is perhaps TRBD1 (6 bases). The CDR3 runs 13 residues. Germline V gives CDR1 LNHDA, CDR2 SQIVND (reference sequence). Complete variable domain (other parts from reference TRBV19 and TRBJ2-7): DGGITQSPKYLFRKEGQNVTLSCEQNLNHDAMYWYRQDPGQGLRLIYYSQIVNDFQKGDIAEGYSVSREKKESFPLTVTSAQKNPTAFYLCPSSTQTGYEQYFGPGTRLTVT.

For this clonotype: It is unclear where the CDR3 begins or ends on the DNA, so no DNA is shown, and the CDR3 is as TCRdb lists it. V gene TRBV7-8 combines with J gene TRBJ1-1. The CDR3 has 16 residues if both end residues are counted. Per germline, CDR1 SGHVS and CDR2 FQNEAQ. The CDR3 here is CASSLAGQQQHFGAFF.

The genes are TRBV6-1 and TRBJ1-6; 8 nucleotides align to TRBD1. Germline-derived CDR1 and CDR2 are MNHNS and SASEGT. V shed 4 bases and J 15 bases; nucleotides not matched to a gene: 5. This CDR3 has 12 amino acids. Here the CDR3 reads CASSARQGNLHF. CDR3 DNA sequence: TGTGCCAGCAGTGCTAGACAGGGGAACCTCCACTTT.

This clonotype was counted many times. The chain has TRBV20-1 and TRBJ2-5, with 8 nucleotides matching TRBD2. Germline-derived CDR1 and CDR2 are DFQATT and SNEGSKA (reference sequence). V shed 5 bases, J shed 2 bases, and the junction held 4 bases outside the gene matches. The CDR3 has 13 residues. CDR3 amino acids: CSAELAVQETQYF. As DNA, the CDR3 is TGCAGTGCTGAACTAGCGGTTCAAGAGACCCAGTACTTC.

This chain's CDR3 is CASSATSTNSPHFF. The CDR3 DNA reads TGTGCCAGCAGCGCTACAAGCACCAATTCACCGCACTTCTTC. V gene TRBV9 combines with J gene TRBJ2-1; no reliable D call. This CDR3 is 14 amino acids long. The germline V gene has CDR1 SGDLS and CDR2 YYNGEE. With 3 bases removed from V and 16 bases from J, the gap between germline ends came to 23 bases. The complete variable domain, with remaining parts taken from reference TRBV9 and TRBJ2-1, reads DSGVTQTPKHLITATGQRVTLRCSPRSGDLSVYWYQQSLDQGLQFLIQYYNGEERAKGNILERFSAQQFPDLHSELNLSSLELGDSALYFCASSATSTNSPHFFGPGTRLTVL.

The table lists this clonotype with many counts. The gene calls are TRBV5-1 and TRBJ2-7; D might be TRBD2 (6 bases). Per the germline V gene, CDR1 is SGHRS and CDR2 is YFSETQ. Between the trimmed V and J ends, which lost 0 bases and 5 bases, there was a span of 15 bases. The CDR3 runs to 15 residues. The CDR3 bases are TGCGCCAGCAGCTTGGTATCGGCGGGGCGGAACGAGCAGTACTTC. This gives the protein CASSLVSAGRNEQYF.

This chain joins TRBV2 and TRBJ1-2, with D possibly matching TRBD1 (6 bases). The CDR3 covers 15 residues. Germline V CDR1 and CDR2: SNHLY, FYNNEI. V was pared by 9 bases and J by 9 bases, with 26 bases between. The chain's CDR3 is CASLLFQDSTGSYTF. The DNA for the CDR3 is TGTGCCAGTCTGCTTTTCCAGGACAGTACCGGGAGCTACACCTTC.

There are many counts of this clonotype. The gene calls are TRBV30 and TRBJ2-5, with TRBD1 identical over 7 bases. The CDR3 is 15 amino acids. The V gene end was trimmed by 3 bases and the J gene end by 1 base; junction bases not matched to a gene: 8. Germline values: CDR1 GTSNPN, CDR2 SVGIG (reference sequence). Here the CDR3 reads CAWRTGQHLQETQYF. DNA of the CDR3: TGTGCCTGGAGGACGGGACAGCATCTCCAAGAGACCCAGTACTTC.

This clonotype was detected only a few times. The gene calls are TRBV9 and TRBJ2-5, with 10 bases identical to TRBD1. Trimming cost V 2 bases and J 2 bases; bases outside gene matches: 9. The CDR3 length is 17 residues. CDR1 and CDR2 (germline): SGDLS, YYNGEE. Written as DNA, the CDR3 is TGTGCCAGCAGCGTCGGCGGGACAGGGGAATCTCAAGAGACCCAGTACTTC. Its translation is CASSVGGTGESQETQYF. The variable domain in full, with the rest retrieved from reference TRBV9 and TRBJ2-5, is DSGVTQTPKHLITATGQRVTLRCSPRSGDLSVYWYQQSLDQGLQFLIQYYNGEERAKGNILERFSAQQFPDLHSELNLSSLELGDSALYFCASSVGGTGESQETQYFGPGTRLLVL.

A word on this clonotype: The junction differs from germline at one of its ends, possibly a read error. The V call is TRBV7-2, the J call TRBJ2-3; perhaps TRBD2 as D (5 bases). The CDR3 has 14 residues. Germline CDR1 and CDR2: SGHTA and FQGNSA. CDR3 in amino acids: CASSPRRLAQIRCF. CDR3 DNA sequence: TGTGCCAGCAGCCCTCGTCGGCTAGCACAGATACGGTGTTTT. The full variable domain, with the rest looked up from reference TRBV7-2 and TRBJ2-3, is GAGVSQSPSNKVTEKGKDVELRCDPISGHTALYWYRQSLGQGLEFLIYFQGNSAPDKSGLPSDRFSAERTGGSVSTLTIQRTQQEDSAVYLCASSPRRLAQIRCFGPGTRLTVL.

In regard to this clonotype: The conserved phenylalanine or tryptophan normally closing the CDR3 is absent here, so this likely arose from a read error. Because the CDR3's place on the DNA is in doubt, the DNA is left out and the CDR3 is given as listed by TCRdb. The J gene is TRBJ1-6, the V gene TRBV2; TRBD1, as called in the table, went unchecked against the DNA. The CDR3 numbers 15 amino acids, ends counted. The V gene's germline CDR1 is SNHLY and CDR2 FYNNEI. The CDR3 loop reads CASSGTDSETQYLGP.

This clonotype was recorded at least ten times. The J gene is TRBJ1-3, the V gene TRBV20-1; no clear D gene. This CDR3 is built from 15 residues. V dropped 0 bases and J dropped 1 base, with 10 bases sitting between them. Germline V lookup: CDR1 DFQATT, CDR2 SNEGSKA (reference sequence). CDR3 in DNA: TGCAGTGCTAGAGAGCCTTGGGGATCTGGAAACACCATATATTTT. Translation: CSAREPWGSGNTIYF.